These 31 T cell receptor beta chains originate from one sample sequenced in a study of blood T cells in healthy people across ages. Alongside a J-beta primer mix, a sample-barcoded 5' primer served in a second PCR lasting about 7 to 11 cycles. TCRdb re-analysed the 5' RACE reads in MiXCR, keeping a single row per CDR3 protein. The sample yields under 2 million distinct CDR3 sequences, almost 35% seen once. Sequenced input: blood. These receptors were obtained from a woman younger than 45 in good health.

This clonotype was observed at least ten times. This chain links TRBV25-1 with TRBJ1-2; D might be TRBD1 (5 bases). The CDR3 is 13 amino acids. V lost 4 bases and J 2 bases, leaving 8 bases between the germline ends. The germline CDR1 and CDR2 sequences are MGHDK and SYGVNS. CDR3 loop: CASSAPGNYGYTF. In nucleotides, the CDR3 is TGTGCCAGCAGTGCGCCAGGGAACTATGGCTACACCTTC.

Ten or more counts support this clonotype. The gene calls are TRBV4-2 and TRBJ2-7, with 7 bases fitting TRBD1. V shed 1 base and J 2 bases; nucleotides not matched to a gene: 8. There are 16 residues in the CDR3. Germline V gene lookup returns CDR1 LGHNA and CDR2 YNFKEQ. The CDR3 is CASSQALLGGPYEQYF. The DNA of the CDR3 is TGTGCCAGCAGCCAAGCCCTTCTAGGGGGCCCCTACGAGCAGTACTTC.

This clonotype occurred a few times. This chain joins TRBV20-1 and TRBJ2-1, with a possible D match to TRBD2 (6 bases). V was clipped by 4 bases and J by 0 bases, with 19 bases between them. The germline V gene has CDR1 DFQATT and CDR2 SNEGSKA (reference sequence). This CDR3 contains 17 residues. CDR3 in amino acids: CSATPGPGTRSYNEQFF. The CDR3 nucleotides read TGCAGTGCTACCCCGGGACCTGGGACTCGCTCCTACAATGAGCAGTTCTTC.

The chain links TRBV11-2 to TRBJ2-7; D ambiguous. Trimming left V 3 bases short and J 4 bases short, with 10 bases between. This CDR3 spans 13 amino acids. Germline V gene lookup returns CDR1 SGHAT and CDR2 FQNNGV. CDR3 in DNA: TGTGCCAGCAGCTTTTGGCGGCGTTACGAGCAGTACTTC. Its translation is CASSFWRRYEQYF.

This clonotype has more than one count but fewer than ten. V is TRBV9 and J is TRBJ2-1; perhaps TRBD1 as D (7 bases). This CDR3 contains 15 residues. V was shortened by 3 bases and J by 7 bases, with 17 bases between the two germline ends. Germline V gene lookup returns CDR1 SGDLS and CDR2 YYNGEE. This chain's CDR3 is CASSAHQGGLNEQFF. The CDR3 bases are TGTGCCAGCAGCGCCCATCAGGGGGGCCTAAATGAGCAGTTCTTC.

In its sample, this clonotype was seen a few times. The CDR3 sequence: CSAGVAGRMYTEAFF. The CDR3 coding sequence is TGCAGTGCGGGAGTGGCAGGGCGTATGTACACTGAAGCTTTCTTT. The chain couples TRBV20-1 to TRBJ1-1, with a possible D match to TRBD1 (5 bases). The CDR3 is 15 amino acids. The germline CDR1 and CDR2 sequences are DFQATT and SNEGSKA (reference sequence). The V and J ends lost 6 bases and 3 bases respectively, with 20 bases between them.

The genes are TRBV7-9 and TRBJ2-7; 8 positions match TRBD2. The junction had 12 bases not matched to a gene; V was cut back by 2 bases and J by 0 bases. The germline V gene encodes CDR1 SEHNR and CDR2 FQNEAQ (reference sequence). This CDR3 is built from 18 residues. The CDR3 nucleotides are TGTGCCAGCAGCTTAACGTGGGGTAGCGGGGTTAGCTCCTACGAGCAGTACTTC. Translation: CASSLTWGSGVSSYEQYF.

The chain is built from TRBV25-1 and TRBJ1-1; TRBD1 aligns across 7 bases. The CDR3 loop spans 13 amino acids. Per the germline V gene, CDR1 is MGHDK and CDR2 is SYGVNS. Germline trimming cut 7 bases from V and 1 base from J; bases unmatched to any gene: 3. CDR3 amino acids: CASTTGWNTEAFF. As DNA, the CDR3 is TGTGCCAGCACGACAGGGTGGAACACTGAAGCTTTCTTT.

This clonotype was seen a handful of times. V and J are TRBV12-3 or TRBV12-4 and TRBJ1-1; D is uncertain. This CDR3 contains 14 residues. V was pared by 2 bases and J by 0 bases, with 7 bases between. In DNA form, the CDR3 reads TGTGCCAGCAGTTTAACCCCGATGAACACTGAAGCTTTCTTT. Protein: CASSLTPMNTEAFF.

The gene calls are TRBV2 and TRBJ1-5, with D hard to call. CDR3 length equals 14 residues. V was clipped by 2 bases and J by 7 bases, with 12 bases between them. Germline CDR1 and CDR2: SNHLY and FYNNEI. This CDR3 is CASSEIERRQPQHF. The CDR3, as DNA: TGTGCCAGCAGTGAAATTGAGAGGCGGCAGCCCCAGCATTTT.

The rearrangement uses TRBV12-5 and TRBJ1-6; weak D call: TRBD1 (6 bases). The CDR3 loop spans 17 amino acids. The V gene's germline CDR1 is LGHNT and CDR2 FRNRAP. V was pared by 2 bases and J by 7 bases, with 18 bases between. The CDR3 DNA sequence: TGTGCTAGTGGTTTGCCTCTACGGACAGCCAAAAATTCACCCCTCCACTTT. Protein sequence: CASGLPLRTAKNSPLHF.

This clonotype was seen a handful of times. The gene calls are TRBV20-1 and TRBJ2-1, with 7 nucleotides matching TRBD1. In germline, CDR1 is DFQATT, CDR2 SNEGSKA (reference sequence). This CDR3 contains 14 residues. The trim removed 5 bases at V and 6 bases at J, leaving 10 bases unmatched. The CDR3 coding sequence is TGCAGTGCTCTGACAGGGATTTTTGGCAATGAGCAGTTCTTC. This sequence encodes CSALTGIFGNEQFF.

There are many counts of this clonotype. The CDR3 region has the DNA TGTGCCAGCAGCTTGGGACAGCTTACCTACGAGCAGTACTTC. It is translated as CASSLGQLTYEQYF. The chain couples TRBV5-6 to TRBJ2-7, with a weak D call TRBD1 (5 bases). V gave up 0 bases and J gave up 2 bases, with 9 bases separating them. Germline lookup yields CDR1 SGHDT and CDR2 YYEEEE. The CDR3 sequence is 14 residues long.

This clonotype was counted ten times or more. The chain recombines TRBV9 with TRBJ2-7; D perhaps matches TRBD2 (6 bases). The CDR3 is 14 residues long. V lost 0 bases to trimming and J lost 0 bases, with 7 bases between them. Germline CDR1 SGDLS, CDR2 YYNGEE. The CDR3 reads CASSVGDFSYEQYF. The CDR3 DNA reads TGTGCCAGCAGCGTAGGGGACTTCTCCTACGAGCAGTACTTC.

V usage is TRBV5-1 and J usage is TRBJ2-3, with 7 positions matching TRBD2. The CDR3 sequence is 15 residues long. CDR1 and CDR2 from the germline V gene are SGHRS and YFSETQ. J lost 5 bases, V lost 5 bases, and 11 bases had no gene match. CDR3 amino acids: CASRKAAGPEDTQYF. Written as DNA, the CDR3 is TGCGCCAGCAGAAAAGCAGCGGGGCCAGAAGATACGCAGTATTTT.

V and J are TRBV5-1 and TRBJ2-1; D call uncertain. V lost 5 bases to trimming and J lost 4 bases, with 13 bases between them. The CDR3 covers 14 residues. Germline values: CDR1 SGHRS, CDR2 YFSETQ. CDR3 sequence: CASSSNSEYNEQFF. The CDR3 DNA follows: TGCGCCAGCAGTTCTAACTCAGAGTACAATGAGCAGTTCTTC.

This clonotype was detected a few times. The genes are TRBV12-3 or TRBV12-4 and TRBJ2-1, with a tentative D call TRBD2 (6 bases). The length of the CDR3 is 15 residues. V shed 6 bases and J shed 7 bases, with 19 bases lying between them. The chain's CDR3 is CASSPETGVWNEQFF. The CDR3 DNA sequence: TGTGCCAGCAGCCCAGAGACGGGAGTCTGGAATGAGCAGTTCTTC.

The chain joins TRBV20-1 to TRBJ2-7; TRBD1 matches at 8 bases. The length of the CDR3 is 15 residues. After removal of 1 base from V and 4 bases from J, the junction contained 9 bases not matched to a gene. The V gene's germline CDR1 is DFQATT and CDR2 SNEGSKA (reference sequence). The CDR3: CSARGRGQGQYEQYF. The CDR3 bases are TGCAGTGCTAGAGGCCGTGGACAGGGACAGTACGAGCAGTACTTC.

This clonotype turned up a few times. The chain combines TRBV4-2 with TRBJ1-2, with 9 bases fitting TRBD1. The CDR3 is 15 residues long. V was pared by 4 bases and J by 4 bases, with 7 bases of the junction left unmatched. Germline loops: CDR1 LGHNA, CDR2 YNFKEQ. Here the CDR3 reads CASSRPPGQGYGYTF. The CDR3 DNA sequence: TGTGCCAGCAGCCGCCCACCGGGACAGGGCTATGGCTACACCTTC.

This chain uses TRBV20-1 with TRBJ2-5; 9 bases align to TRBD2. The CDR3 spans 14 residues. V trimming: 4 bases; J trimming: 1 base; junction bases outside the gene matches: 4. Germline loops: CDR1 DFQATT, CDR2 SNEGSKA (reference sequence). The CDR3 sequence is CSATELAGQETQYF. The CDR3 DNA sequence: TGCAGTGCTACAGAACTAGCGGGCCAAGAGACCCAGTACTTC.

This clonotype has only a few counts. The V call is TRBV4-1, the J call TRBJ1-6; TRBD1 is a possible D gene (6 bases). The V gene lost 2 bases and the J gene lost 8 bases, with 16 bases spanning the gap. Germline V gives CDR1 MGHRA, CDR2 YSYEKL. The CDR3 loop spans 16 amino acids. This CDR3 is CASSQPSNRADSPLHF. Written as DNA, the CDR3 is TGCGCCAGCAGCCAACCCTCGAACAGGGCCGATTCACCCCTCCACTTT.

The chain has TRBV20-1 and TRBJ1-6; D is perhaps TRBD1 (5 bases). CDR3 length equals 16 residues. V lost 4 bases to trimming and J lost 4 bases, with 17 bases between them. The germline CDR1 and CDR2 sequences are DFQATT and SNEGSKA (reference sequence). The CDR3 loop reads CSAIAGTQTYNSPLHF. The CDR3 nucleotides are TGCAGTGCTATCGCCGGGACGCAGACTTATAATTCACCCCTCCACTTT.

This clonotype was detected ten times or more. V usage is TRBV20-1 and J usage is TRBJ2-7; 10 bases line up with TRBD2. Germline CDR1 DFQATT, CDR2 SNEGSKA (reference sequence). This CDR3 region has 14 residues. J was trimmed by 4 bases and V by 5 bases; bases with no gene match: 8. The CDR3 sequence is CSAQAASGGYEQYF. The CDR3 DNA sequence: TGCAGTGCTCAGGCGGCTAGCGGGGGTTACGAGCAGTACTTC.

The V and J genes are TRBV7-9 and TRBJ2-5; D may match TRBD1 or TRBD2 (5 bases each). The CDR3 is 11 amino acids. Per the germline V gene, CDR1 is SEHNR and CDR2 is FQNEAQ (reference sequence). Trimming removed 3 bases at V and 11 bases at J, with 10 bases between. In DNA, the CDR3 is TGTGCCAGCAGCTTCACAGGCGGGCAGTACTTC. Encoded protein: CASSFTGGQYF.

The rearrangement uses TRBV6-1 and TRBJ2-5, with 9 nucleotides matching TRBD1. The germline V gene has CDR1 MNHNS and CDR2 SASEGT. Trimming cost V 5 bases and J 3 bases; bases outside gene matches: 10. The CDR3 runs 16 residues. CDR3 protein: CASSFRTGAPKETQYF. As DNA, the CDR3 is TGTGCCAGCAGTTTCCGGACAGGGGCTCCGAAAGAGACCCAGTACTTC.

Ten or more counts support this clonotype. The V call is TRBV29-1, the J call TRBJ2-5, with a possible D match to TRBD2 (6 bases). V was pared by 6 bases and J by 6 bases, with 14 bases between. This CDR3 is built from 12 residues. The V gene's germline CDR1 is SQVTM and CDR2 ANQGSEA. CDR3 in DNA: TGCAGCGTGAGGGCGGGGCAACAGACCCAGTACTTC. It specifies CSVRAGQQTQYF.

This clonotype occurred a few times. At one of its ends the junction is not consistent with the germline gene, which may arise from a read error. The genes are TRBV2 and TRBJ1-5; no clear D. Germline CDR1 SNHLY, CDR2 FYNNEI. The CDR3 covers 15 residues. The DNA of the CDR3 is TGTGCCTGCAGCCGACAAGATAATAGCAATCAGCCCCAGCATTTT. As protein: CACSRQDNSNQPQHF.

The chain recombines TRBV4-1 with TRBJ2-1; 10 nucleotides agree with TRBD2. Losses at the gene ends were 3 bases for V and 5 bases for J; bases not matched to a gene: 4. Germline lookup yields CDR1 MGHRA and CDR2 YSYEKL. The CDR3 contains 15 residues. The CDR3 reads CASSQIAGGNNEQFF. CDR3 sequence (DNA): TGCGCCAGCAGCCAGATAGCGGGGGGAAACAATGAGCAGTTCTTC.

J is TRBJ2-1 and V is TRBV20-1; TRBD2 matches 7 bases. CDR1 DFQATT and CDR2 SNEGSKA come from the germline V gene (reference sequence). V trimming: 4 bases; J trimming: 4 bases; junction bases outside the gene matches: 7. This CDR3 spans 14 amino acids. The CDR3 region has the DNA TGCAGTGCTACAGGCGGCGGGGGATACAATGAGCAGTTCTTC. It translates to CSATGGGGYNEQFF.

The table lists this clonotype with a few counts. The chain uses TRBV10-3 and TRBJ1-1; 10 bases align to TRBD1. Germline CDR1 reads ENHRY; CDR2 reads SYGVKD. J gave up 1 base and V 4 bases, and 0 bases lay outside the gene matches. The CDR3 consists of 14 residues. This chain's CDR3 is CAISGDRGNTEAFF. The CDR3 nucleotides are TGTGCCATCAGTGGGGACAGGGGGAACACTGAAGCTTTCTTT.

The chain recombines TRBV29-1 with TRBJ1-2, with 8 positions matching TRBD1. The CDR3 has 11 residues. Germline CDR1 and CDR2: SQVTM and ANQGSEA. The trim removed 6 bases at V and 7 bases at J, leaving 4 bases unmatched. CDR3 bases: TGCAGCGTGAGGACAGGGAGTGGCTACACCTTC. This translates into CSVRTGSGYTF.